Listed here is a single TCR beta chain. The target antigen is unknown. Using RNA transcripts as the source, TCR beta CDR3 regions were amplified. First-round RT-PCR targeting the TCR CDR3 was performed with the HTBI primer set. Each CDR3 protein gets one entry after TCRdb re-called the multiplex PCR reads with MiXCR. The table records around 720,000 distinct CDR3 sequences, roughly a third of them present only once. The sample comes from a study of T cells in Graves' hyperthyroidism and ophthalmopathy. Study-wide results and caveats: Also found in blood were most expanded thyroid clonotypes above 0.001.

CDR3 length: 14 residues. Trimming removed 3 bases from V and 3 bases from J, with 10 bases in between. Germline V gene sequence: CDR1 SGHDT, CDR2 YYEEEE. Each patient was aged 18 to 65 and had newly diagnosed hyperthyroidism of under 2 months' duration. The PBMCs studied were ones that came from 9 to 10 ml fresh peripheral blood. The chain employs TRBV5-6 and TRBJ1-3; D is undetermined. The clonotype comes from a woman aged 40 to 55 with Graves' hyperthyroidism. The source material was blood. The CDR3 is CASSWEAGGNTIYF. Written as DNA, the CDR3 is TGTGCCAGCAGCTGGGAGGCAGGTGGAAACACCATATATTTT.